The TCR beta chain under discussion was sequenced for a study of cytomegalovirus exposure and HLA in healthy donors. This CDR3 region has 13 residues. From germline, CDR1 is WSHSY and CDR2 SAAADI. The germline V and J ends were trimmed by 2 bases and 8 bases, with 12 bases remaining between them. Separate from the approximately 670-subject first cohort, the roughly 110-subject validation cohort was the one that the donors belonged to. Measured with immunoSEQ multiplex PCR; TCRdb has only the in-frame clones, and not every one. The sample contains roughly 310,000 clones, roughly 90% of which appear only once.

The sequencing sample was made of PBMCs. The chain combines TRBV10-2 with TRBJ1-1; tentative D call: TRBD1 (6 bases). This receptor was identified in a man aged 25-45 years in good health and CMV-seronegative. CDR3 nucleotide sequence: TGCGCCAGCAGTGAGCCTAATACAGGGGAAGCTTTCTTT. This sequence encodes CASSEPNTGEAFF.